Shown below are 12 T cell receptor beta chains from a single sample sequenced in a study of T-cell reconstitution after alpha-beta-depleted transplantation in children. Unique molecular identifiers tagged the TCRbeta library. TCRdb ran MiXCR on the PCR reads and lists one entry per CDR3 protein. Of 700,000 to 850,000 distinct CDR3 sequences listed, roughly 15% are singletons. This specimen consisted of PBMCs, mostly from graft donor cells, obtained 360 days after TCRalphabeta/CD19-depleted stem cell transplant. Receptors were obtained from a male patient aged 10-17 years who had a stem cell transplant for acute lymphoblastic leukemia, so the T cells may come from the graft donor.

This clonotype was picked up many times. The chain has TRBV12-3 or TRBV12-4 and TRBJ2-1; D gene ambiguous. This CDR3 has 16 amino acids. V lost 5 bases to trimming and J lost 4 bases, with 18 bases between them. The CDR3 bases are TGTGCCAGCAGTACCATGAAACATAATAGGTACAATGAGCAGTTCTTC. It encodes CASSTMKHNRYNEQFF.

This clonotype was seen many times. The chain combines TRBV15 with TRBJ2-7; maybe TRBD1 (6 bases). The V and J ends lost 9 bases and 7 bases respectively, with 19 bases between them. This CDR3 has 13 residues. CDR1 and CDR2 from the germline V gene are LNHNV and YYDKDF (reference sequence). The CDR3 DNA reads TGTGCCACTTCGGACAGCGACTCGGGGGAGCAGTACTTC. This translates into CATSDSDSGEQYF.

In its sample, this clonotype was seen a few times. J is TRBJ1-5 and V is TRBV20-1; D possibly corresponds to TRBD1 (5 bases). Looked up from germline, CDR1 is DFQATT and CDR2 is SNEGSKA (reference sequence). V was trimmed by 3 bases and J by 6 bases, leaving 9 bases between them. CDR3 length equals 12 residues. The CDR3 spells CSASAGAQPQHF. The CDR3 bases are TGCAGTGCTAGCGCCGGGGCTCAGCCCCAGCATTTT.

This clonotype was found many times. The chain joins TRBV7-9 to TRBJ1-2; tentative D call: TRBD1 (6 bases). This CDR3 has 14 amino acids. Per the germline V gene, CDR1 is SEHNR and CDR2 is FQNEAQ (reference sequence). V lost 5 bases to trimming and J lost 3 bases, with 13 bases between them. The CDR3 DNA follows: TGTGCCAGCAGCCCCAGAGGGGGGGACTATGGCTACACCTTC. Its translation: CASSPRGGDYGYTF.

Written as DNA, the CDR3 is TGTGCCAGCAGTTCGCAAGACCGGCGGGAGTGGGAAAACATTCAGTACTTC. Translated: CASSSQDRREWENIQYF. The chain combines TRBV12-3 or TRBV12-4 with TRBJ2-4; the match to TRBD2 covers 7 bases. V shed 4 bases, J shed 5 bases, and the junction held 14 bases outside the gene matches. The CDR3 is 17 residues long.

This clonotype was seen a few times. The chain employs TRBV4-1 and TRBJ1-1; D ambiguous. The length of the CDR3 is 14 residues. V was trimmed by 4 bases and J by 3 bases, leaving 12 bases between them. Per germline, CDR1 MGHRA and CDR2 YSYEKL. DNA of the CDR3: TGCGCCAGCAGCCCAGGAGGACTGCACACTGAAGCTTTCTTT. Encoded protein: CASSPGGLHTEAFF.

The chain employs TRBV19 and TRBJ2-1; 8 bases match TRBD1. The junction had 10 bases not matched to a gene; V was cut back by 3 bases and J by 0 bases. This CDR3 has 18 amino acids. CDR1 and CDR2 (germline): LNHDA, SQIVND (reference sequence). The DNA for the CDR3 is TGTGCCAGTAGTATTCACCGGACAGGGTCAATCTCCTACAATGAGCAGTTCTTC. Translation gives CASSIHRTGSISYNEQFF.

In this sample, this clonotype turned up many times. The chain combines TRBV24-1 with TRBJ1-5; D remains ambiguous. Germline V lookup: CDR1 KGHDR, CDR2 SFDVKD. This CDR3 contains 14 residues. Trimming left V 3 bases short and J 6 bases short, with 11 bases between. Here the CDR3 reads CATSDGTRGQPQHF. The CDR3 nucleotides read TGTGCCACCAGTGATGGAACCCGGGGTCAGCCCCAGCATTTT.

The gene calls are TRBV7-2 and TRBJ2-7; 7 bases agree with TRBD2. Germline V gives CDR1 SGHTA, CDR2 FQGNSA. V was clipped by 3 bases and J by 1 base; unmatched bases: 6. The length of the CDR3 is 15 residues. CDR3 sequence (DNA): TGTGCCAGCAGCTTCTCTGGCGGGAGTTCCTACGAGCAGTACTTC. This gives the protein CASSFSGGSSYEQYF.

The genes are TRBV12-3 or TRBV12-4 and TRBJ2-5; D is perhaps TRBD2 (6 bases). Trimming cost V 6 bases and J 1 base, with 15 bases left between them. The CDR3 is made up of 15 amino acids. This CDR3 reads CASSLVLSGQETQYF. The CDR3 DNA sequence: TGTGCCAGCAGCCTAGTCCTTAGCGGCCAAGAGACCCAGTACTTC.

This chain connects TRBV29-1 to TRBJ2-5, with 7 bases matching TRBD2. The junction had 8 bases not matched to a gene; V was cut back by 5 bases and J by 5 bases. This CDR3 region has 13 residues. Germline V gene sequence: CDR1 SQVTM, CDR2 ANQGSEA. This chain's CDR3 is CSVIRTGGETQYF. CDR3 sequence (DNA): TGCAGCGTTATTAGAACCGGGGGGGAGACCCAGTACTTC.

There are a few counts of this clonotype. This CDR3 reads CASTPGVGYNEQFF. The CDR3 DNA reads TGTGCCAGCACCCCCGGGGTTGGCTACAATGAGCAGTTCTTC. The chain joins TRBV9 to TRBJ2-1, with D perhaps TRBD2 (5 bases). Germline V CDR1 and CDR2: SGDLS, YYNGEE. With 6 bases removed from V and 3 bases from J, the gap between germline ends came to 13 bases. The CDR3 has 14 amino acids. The full variable domain, with the rest looked up from reference TRBV9 and TRBJ2-1, is DSGVTQTPKHLITATGQRVTLRCSPRSGDLSVYWYQQSLDQGLQFLIQYYNGEERAKGNILERFSAQQFPDLHSELNLSSLELGDSALYFCASTPGVGYNEQFFGPGTRLTVL.